This T cell receptor (beta chain) was documented in a study of regulatory T cells in long-lasting Graves disease. Documented time point: newly diagnosed GD, antithyroid drugs for less than 3 months. Generation of the TCR library employed RNA extracted from PBMCs. On this clonotype itself: Being one base from a much bigger clone, this may be a read error.

Assembly of TCR beta libraries relied on iRepertoire HTBI primers together with Arm-PCR of CDR3 regions. TCRdb reprocessed the multiplex PCR reads with MiXCR, giving one entry per CDR3 protein. The table shows 400,000 to 550,000 distinct CDR3 sequences, with less than 20% occurring only once. These same records also appear under a second study, on T cells in Graves' hyperthyroidism and ophthalmopathy. As that study records: The definition of stable Graves' hyperthyroidism was no ophthalmopathy progression within 18 months.

The TCR was taken from a woman between 18 and 29 years old with Graves disease. This sample comprised peripheral blood mononuclear cells (PBMCs), obtained at new diagnosis, from a patient treated with antithyroid drugs.

DNA of the CDR3: TGTGCCAGCAGTTTACACCGGGACAGGGGTCGAGAGACCCAGTACTTC. Amino acid sequence: CASSLHRDRGRETQYF. The V gene is TRBV6-5, the J gene TRBJ2-5; 10 bases fit TRBD1. V lost 4 bases, J lost 4 bases, and 9 bases stayed unmatched. This CDR3 is built from 16 residues. Germline-derived CDR1 and CDR2 are MNHEY and SVGAGI.